This TCR beta chain was identified during a study of T cell changes during pregnancy in multiple sclerosis. The CDR3 is 17 amino acids. Germline V gene lookup returns CDR1 SEHNR and CDR2 FQNEAQ (reference sequence). The V segment lost 0 bases and the J segment 7 bases; nucleotides outside the gene matches: 9. TCRdb's copy holds only in-frame clones and misses some; the assay was immunoSEQ multiplex PCR. The data show approximately 31,000 clones, 89% seen once. This material consisted of CD8+ T cells from peripheral blood mononuclear cells, taken in the second trimester of pregnancy. The sequence was collected from a female donor with multiple sclerosis, enrolled in a pregnancy study. The chain combines TRBV7-9 with TRBJ2-1; 10 bases map to TRBD2. CDR3: CASSLAKAGGFRNEQFF. CDR3 DNA sequence: TGTGCCAGCAGCTTAGCCAAAGCGGGAGGGTTCAGGAATGAGCAGTTCTTC.